This TCR beta chain was observed in a study of ipilimumab plus nivolumab after autologous stem cell transplantation. Study observations and caveats: TCR repertoire, Treg phenotype and gut microbiota reportedly support more study of this approach.

Profiling relied on immunoSEQ multiplex PCR, and the TCRdb table lists in-frame clones only, not all of them. The table lists 9,500 to 15,000 clones, about 70% of them singletons. Details on this clone: Its antigen is unidentified.

Trimming left V 2 bases short and J 3 bases short, with 6 bases between. Germline CDR1 is MNHEY and CDR2 is SVGAGI. The CDR3 extends over 13 amino acids. The source material was PBMCs, sampled in a trial of ipilimumab plus nivolumab as post-transplant consolidation. The chain uses TRBV6-5 and TRBJ2-3; no reliable D call. The sequence derives from a male donor with diffuse large B-cell lymphoma. The CDR3, as DNA: TGTGCCAGCAGTTACCCCCAAACAGATACGCAGTATTTT. The encoded protein is CASSYPQTDTQYF.